These T cell receptor beta chains were read from a single sample in a study of radiation and T cells in renal cell carcinoma. Measured with immunoSEQ multiplex PCR; TCRdb has only the in-frame clones, and not every one. This table has around 64,000 clones, 78% appearing once. The sample in question was blood, obtained from a patient whose treatment included radiotherapy and nephrectomy. These TCRs come from a man in his 60s with renal cell carcinoma. Each CDR3 is given with its conserved first and last residue. D genes are given only for firm matches. Size values are once, few and many counts, or a class for expanded clones, and some rows have none.

-,TRBJ1-2,TRBV27,TRBD1,CASSPSQGALSYGYTF,TGTGCCAGCAGTCCTTCCCAGGGGGCCCTTTCCTATGGCTACACCTTC
once,TRBJ2-5,TRBV7-2,-,CASSLVYGETQYF,TGTGCCAGCAGCTTAGTTTACGGAGAGACCCAGTACTTC
once,TRBJ1-1,TRBV2,-,CASSREIDAEAFF,TGTGCCAGCAGCCGGGAGATTGATGCTGAAGCTTTCTTT
-,TRBJ1-2,TRBV19,-,CASSIGQGGGYTF,TGTGCCAGTAGTATAGGCCAGGGTGGAGGCTACACCTTC
-,TRBJ2-7,TRBV10-3,-,CAISESQVSSYEQYF,TGTGCCATCAGTGAGTCTCAGGTTAGCTCCTACGAGCAGTACTTC
-,TRBJ2-1,TRBV11-2,-,CASRGWVLNEQFF,TGTGCCAGCAGGGGATGGGTTTTGAATGAGCAGTTCTTC
-,TRBJ2-5,TRBV15,-,CATSSEWVWKTQYF,TGTGCCACCAGCAGCGAATGGGTGTGGAAGACCCAGTACTTC
-,TRBJ1-1,TRBV19,-,CASSIATGTDEFF,TGTGCCAGTAGTATAGCTACAGGCACTGATGAATTCTTT
-,TRBJ2-6,TRBV4-1,-,CASSQDLGGAGANVLTF,TGCGCCAGCAGCCAAGATTTGGGGGGCGCTGGGGCCAACGTCCTGACTTTC
-,TRBJ2-7,TRBV6-1,-,CASIDSFILSYEQYF,TGTGCCAGCATCGACAGCTTCATCCTCTCCTACGAGCAGTACTTC
-,TRBJ2-1,TRBV11-2,-,CASSLGLVFEQFF,TGTGCCAGCAGCTTAGGGTTAGTGTTTGAGCAGTTCTTC
-,TRBJ2-1,TRBV29-1,TRBD2,CSVDRLAGEQDEQFF,TGCAGCGTTGATCGGTTGGCGGGGGAACAAGATGAGCAGTTCTTC
-,TRBJ2-1,TRBV9,-,CASSVGTGIGVAAYNEQFF,TGTGCCAGCAGCGTAGGAACAGGAATCGGAGTGGCCGCTTACAATGAGCAGTTCTTC
-,TRBJ1-2,TRBV5-6,TRBD1,CASSQGTGEASYGYTF,TGTGCCAGCAGCCAAGGGACAGGGGAGGCCAGCTATGGCTACACCTTC
-,TRBJ1-2,TRBV2,-,CASSGQDKDGYTF,TGTGCCAGCAGTGGACAGGATAAAGATGGCTACACCTTC
-,TRBJ1-2,TRBV7-9,-,CASSTPGLTNYGYTF,TGTGCCAGCAGCACCCCGGGACTTACTAACTATGGCTACACCTTC
-,TRBJ1-1,TRBV6-5,-,CASSSASWAEAFF,TGTGCCAGCAGTTCTGCTTCGTGGGCTGAAGCTTTCTTT
-,TRBJ2-3,TRBV19,TRBD2,CASSGEASGGHPSTDTQYF,TGTGCCAGTAGTGGGGAGGCTAGCGGGGGACATCCTAGCACAGATACGCAGTATTTT
-,TRBJ1-3,TRBV6-1,-,CASSESIISGNTIYF,TGTGCCAGCAGTGAAAGTATCATCTCTGGAAACACCATATATTTT
once,TRBJ2-5,TRBV29-1,TRBD2,CSVEAWTSQETQYF,TGCAGCGTTGAAGCCTGGACTAGCCAAGAGACCCAGTACTTC
-,TRBJ2-1,TRBV7-9,TRBD2,CAIPGGWYDEQFF,TGTGCCATTCCGGGGGGTTGGTACGATGAGCAGTTCTTC
-,TRBJ2-5,TRBV7-9,-,CATRVDSQETQYF,TGTGCCACCAGGGTTGACAGCCAAGAGACCCAGTACTTC
-,TRBJ1-6,TRBV9,-,CASSVVAPSSYNSPLHF,TGTGCCAGCAGCGTAGTAGCCCCTAGCTCCTATAATTCACCCCTCCACTTT
-,TRBJ2-2,TRBV6-5,TRBD2,CASSYGAGGYTGELFF,TGTGCCAGCAGTTACGGTGCGGGAGGGTACACCGGGGAGCTGTTTTTT
-,TRBJ2-7,TRBV5-6,-,CASSLTGPWGYSYEQYF,TGTGCCAGCAGCTTGACAGGACCCTGGGGGTATTCCTACGAGCAGTACTTC
-,TRBJ2-7,TRBV5-1,TRBD1,CASSLSPGQGEYEQYF,TGCGCCAGCAGCTTGTCCCCGGGACAGGGAGAATACGAGCAGTACTTC
few,TRBJ1-1,TRBV25-1,-,CASSLITNTEAFF,TGTGCCAGCAGTTTAATAACGAACACTGAAGCTTTCTTT
-,TRBJ1-6,TRBV4-1,-,CASSQERTPTRNSPLHF,TGCGCCAGCAGCCAAGAAAGGACCCCAACTAGAAATTCACCCCTCCACTTT
few,TRBJ2-5,TRBV15,TRBD1,CATSDGTVETQYF,TGTGCCACCAGCGACGGGACAGTAGAGACCCAGTACTTC
-,TRBJ2-5,TRBV6-5,TRBD1,CASSYSGTGVETQYF,TGTGCCAGCAGTTACTCCGGGACAGGGGTAGAGACCCAGTACTTC
-,TRBJ2-1,TRBV5-1,-,CASSLVGATYNEQFF,TGCGCCAGCAGCTTGGTGGGGGCGACCTACAATGAGCAGTTCTTC
-,TRBJ1-3,TRBV5-1,-,CASSLQGITGNTIYF,TGCGCCAGCAGCTTACAAGGAATTACTGGAAACACCATATATTTT